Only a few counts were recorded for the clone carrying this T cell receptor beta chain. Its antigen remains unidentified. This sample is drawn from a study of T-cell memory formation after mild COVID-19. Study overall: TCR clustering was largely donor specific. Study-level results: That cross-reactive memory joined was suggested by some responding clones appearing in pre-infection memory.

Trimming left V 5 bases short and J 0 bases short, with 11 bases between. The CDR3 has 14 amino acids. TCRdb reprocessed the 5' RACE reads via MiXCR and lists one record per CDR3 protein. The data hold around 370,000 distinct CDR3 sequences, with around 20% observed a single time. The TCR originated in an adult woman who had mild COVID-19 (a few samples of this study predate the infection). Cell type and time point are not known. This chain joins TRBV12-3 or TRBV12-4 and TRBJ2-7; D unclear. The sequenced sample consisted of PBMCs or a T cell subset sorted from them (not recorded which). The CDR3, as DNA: TGTGCCAGCAGTCCTGACGGACCCTCCTACGAGCAGTACTTC. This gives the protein CASSPDGPSYEQYF.